These T cell receptor beta chains were read from a single sample in a study of T cell responses to AZD1222 COVID-19 vaccine. Clones were read by immunoSEQ multiplex PCR, and TCRdb kept only the in-frame ones, dropping some. The data contain about 150,000 clones, around nine tenths of them singletons. The source material was peripheral blood, sampled on day 0 of AZD1222 vaccination. The receptors were gathered from an adult in good health. Each CDR3 is given without its conserved first and last residue.

V	J	CDR3
TRBV6-6	TRBJ2-7	ASSYLLAGDYEQY
TRBV7-9	TRBJ1-1	ASSLNGPEAF
TRBV29-1	TRBJ2-7	SVAPDRDTYEQY
TRBV5-1	TRBJ2-7	ASSSPGQSYEQY
TRBV19	TRBJ1-1	ASSTRQGARNTEAF
TRBV29-1	TRBJ1-1	SLRTGGTEAF
TRBV29-1	TRBJ2-7	SGILAGGDYEQY
TRBV4-1	TRBJ1-5	ASSQVLRGAGNQPQH
TRBV19	TRBJ2-7	ASSISLDRTFEQY
TRBV18	TRBJ2-1	ASSPTSGSFYNEQF
TRBV11-2	TRBJ2-7	ASSPRLADPYEQY
TRBV3-1/TRBV3-2	TRBJ1-1	ASSDAPGNPNTEAF
TRBV6-4	TRBJ2-7	ASSDPNLASEPYEQY
TRBV6-4	TRBJ2-1	ASSASGLAGEFSSEQF
TRBV18	TRBJ1-6	ASSPGTDSPLH
TRBV27	TRBJ2-2	ASSLWFAGASGELF
TRBV7-2	TRBJ2-2	ASSLAGGDSDSANTGELF
TRBV9	TRBJ1-3	ASSVAAKGNTIY
TRBV2	TRBJ2-1	ASSRQIYYNEQF
TRBV27	TRBJ1-5	ASSFARDSNQPQH
TRBV6-1	TRBJ1-5	ASSEQYSNQPQH
TRBV27	TRBJ1-6	ASSARDRLGGLH
TRBV27	TRBJ2-1	ASSPTGNNEQF
TRBV18	TRBJ1-2	ASSPGRNYGYT
TRBV9	TRBJ1-2	ASSVAGDLRGYT
TRBV14	TRBJ1-2	ASSPLGQGPLGYT
TRBV5-6	TRBJ2-7	ASSLFDGDKPDYEQY
TRBV28	TRBJ1-1	ASSLSVGHTEAF
TRBV28	TRBJ1-4	ASSLLGLATNEKLF
TRBV7-2	TRBJ1-1	ASSLGGVNTEAF
TRBV11-1	TRBJ2-1	ASSTYRGSYNEQF
TRBV10-3	TRBJ2-7	AISDLVGEQY
TRBV4-1	TRBJ2-3	ASSQERSQAGGTSTDTQY
TRBV27	TRBJ2-7	ASSRFHTGGDYEQY
TRBV5-4	TRBJ2-5	ASSSKGLALETQY
TRBV24-1	TRBJ1-5	ATSGAIQGTQH
TRBV7-3	TRBJ2-1	ASSLGSANNEQF
TRBV7-9	TRBJ2-1	ASSSQIGYNEQF
TRBV9	TRBJ2-2	ASSGHTNTGELF
TRBV5-4	TRBJ2-7	ASSLDVPYEQY
TRBV10-3	TRBJ2-7	AISESSPSSYEQY
TRBV6-5	TRBJ1-3	ASSYSIGTSGNTIY
TRBV12-5	TRBJ1-5	ASAEGVGNQPQH
TRBV2	TRBJ2-1	ASLALIGTGNYNEQF
TRBV19	TRBJ2-3	ASSMMGSTDTQY
TRBV19	TRBJ2-1	ASGTALYNEQF
TRBV6-2/TRBV6-3	TRBJ2-7	ASSLRDGSYEQY
TRBV5-4	TRBJ2-3	ASSAGTSVY
TRBV5-1	TRBJ2-1	ASSRGLGSSYNEQF